Shown below are 17 T cell receptor beta chains from a single sample sequenced in a study of blood T cells in healthy people across ages. Together with a sample-barcoded 5' primer, a J-beta primer mix was included in a second PCR lasting about 6 to 11 cycles. One entry per CDR3 protein, called by TCRdb with MiXCR from the 5' RACE reads. The sample carries approximately 770,000 distinct CDR3 sequences, about 62% recorded once. The sequencing input was blood. The receptors shown here come from a man between 25 and 39 years old in good health.

This clonotype was observed a handful of times. V usage is TRBV20-1 and J usage is TRBJ1-2; 8 nucleotides line up with TRBD1. CDR1 and CDR2 from the germline V gene are DFQATT and SNEGSKA (reference sequence). The CDR3 is 15 residues long. Trimming at V came to 4 bases and at J to 4 bases, leaving 11 bases not matched to a gene. CDR3 nucleotides: TGCAGTGCTAATACCCCGGACAGGGAGATCTATGGCTACACCTTC. This encodes CSANTPDREIYGYTF.

This clonotype was observed once. V usage is TRBV30 and J usage is TRBJ2-7, with unresolved D. The V and J ends lost 3 bases and 0 bases respectively, with 9 bases between them. Germline values: CDR1 GTSNPN, CDR2 SVGIG (reference sequence). CDR3 length: 13 residues. The CDR3 loop reads CAWRRLGSYEQYF. The CDR3 nucleotides are TGTGCCTGGAGGAGGCTTGGCTCCTACGAGCAGTACTTC.

The chain has TRBV4-2 and TRBJ2-6; D gene unclear. Germline loops: CDR1 LGHNA, CDR2 YNFKEQ. CDR3 size: 13 residues. Between the trimmed V and J ends, which lost 11 bases and 0 bases, there was a span of 8 bases. CDR3 amino acids: CAARGSGANVLTF. In DNA, the CDR3 is TGTGCCGCCCGCGGCTCTGGGGCCAACGTCCTGACTTTC.

The chain couples TRBV4-2 to TRBJ2-7, with 7 positions matching TRBD1. This CDR3 comprises 16 residues. With V trimmed by 2 bases and J by 1 base, 8 bases remained unmatched. In germline, CDR1 is LGHNA, CDR2 YNFKEQ. The CDR3 sequence is CASSQKTGTVSYEQYF. CDR3 nucleotides: TGTGCCAGCAGCCAAAAGACGGGGACAGTATCCTACGAGCAGTACTTC.

This chain joins TRBV28 and TRBJ2-7, with TRBD1 matching 7 bases. The germline V gene has CDR1 MDHEN and CDR2 SYDVKM. The CDR3 covers 14 residues. After removal of 5 bases from V and 5 bases from J, the junction contained 9 bases not matched to a gene. The CDR3 here is CASSPDRERDEQYF. The CDR3 DNA is TGTGCCAGCAGTCCAGACAGGGAACGCGACGAGCAGTACTTC.

The chain has TRBV20-1 and TRBJ1-2; 9 nucleotides match TRBD1. V lost 3 bases, J lost 4 bases, and 6 bases stayed unmatched. The CDR3 totals 14 residues. Per the germline V gene, CDR1 is DFQATT and CDR2 is SNEGSKA (reference sequence). In DNA, the CDR3 is TGCAGTGCTAGTACAGGGGGCTTGGGCTATGGCTACACCTTC. It yields the protein CSASTGGLGYGYTF.

The chain links TRBV29-1 to TRBJ1-2; tentatively, D is TRBD1 (5 bases). With 2 bases removed from V and 5 bases from J, the gap between germline ends came to 12 bases. The length of the CDR3 is 13 residues. Germline values: CDR1 SQVTM, CDR2 ANQGSEA. The CDR3 sequence is CSVEPRGGYGYTF. The CDR3 DNA is TGCAGCGTTGAACCCCGGGGGGGTTATGGCTACACCTTC.

V gene TRBV16 combines with J gene TRBJ2-5; D is uncertain. The CDR3 sequence is 13 residues long. Trimming took off 0 bases at V and 5 bases at J, with 7 bases between the two ends. CDR1 KGHSY and CDR2 FQNENV come from the germline V gene. The CDR3 DNA is TGTGCCAGCAGCCAATCCGTTATGGAGACCCAGTACTTC. Translating gives CASSQSVMETQYF.

Turning to this clonotype: A junction end diverges from the germline sequence, so it may reflect a read error. V and J are TRBV10-3 and TRBJ2-5, with D unresolved. The J call may be wrong; the DNA end is better matched by TRBJ2-7. Germline lookup yields CDR1 ENHRY and CDR2 SYGVKD. The CDR3 sequence is 15 residues long. The CDR3 loop is CAISPRQGNSHEQYF. The CDR3 bases are TGTGCCATCAGTCCAAGACAAGGGAACTCCCACGAGCAGTACTTC.

V is TRBV5-1 and J is TRBJ1-5; D gene unclear. There are 15 residues in the CDR3. V was cut by 4 bases and J by 0 bases, with 11 bases left in between. In germline, CDR1 is SGHRS, CDR2 YFSETQ. The CDR3, as DNA: TGCGCCAGCAGCATCGAAGGTTATAGCAATCAGCCCCAGCATTTT. This encodes CASSIEGYSNQPQHF.

On this clonotype itself: One end of the junction is discordant with germline, which a read error may explain. V and J are TRBV27 and TRBJ2-5; 8 nucleotides agree with TRBD1. TRBJ2-7 matches the DNA end more closely, so the J call is doubtful. Germline V gives CDR1 MNHEY, CDR2 SMNVEV (reference sequence). This CDR3 contains 13 residues. This chain's CDR3 is CAGSRTGNFEQYF. DNA for the CDR3: TGTGCCGGCAGTAGGACAGGGAATTTCGAGCAGTACTTC.

The J gene is TRBJ2-2, the V gene TRBV11-3; 8 positions agree with TRBD2. Per germline, CDR1 SGHNT and CDR2 YENEEA. The CDR3 length is 17 residues. V was clipped by 0 bases and J by 5 bases; unmatched bases: 8. Written as DNA, the CDR3 is TGTGCCAGCAGCTTAGATGGATCAAGCGGGAGTACCGGGGAGCTGTTTTTT. Translation: CASSLDGSSGSTGELFF.

The chain employs TRBV27 and TRBJ2-1; the match to TRBD2 covers 10 bases. With 9 bases clipped from V and 5 bases from J, the junction kept 7 bases outside the gene matches. Germline CDR1 reads MNHEY; CDR2 reads SMNVEV (reference sequence). This CDR3 region has 14 residues. Here the CDR3 DNA reads TGTGCCAGTCTCAGGAGCGGGAGGGACAATGAGCAGTTCTTC. Its translation is CASLRSGRDNEQFF.

The chain uses TRBV5-1 and TRBJ2-7; 8 bases align to TRBD2. The J segment lost 3 bases and the V segment lost 0 bases, leaving 5 bases of the junction unmatched. There are 15 residues in the CDR3. Germline V gene sequence: CDR1 SGHRS, CDR2 YFSETQ. CDR3 coding DNA: TGCGCCAGCAGCTTGGGGACTAGCAGATTCTACGAGCAGTACTTC. It codes for CASSLGTSRFYEQYF.

The chain links TRBV24-1 to TRBJ2-1; 12 positions match TRBD2. Germline V gene lookup returns CDR1 KGHDR and CDR2 SFDVKD. This CDR3 spans 16 amino acids. V dropped 3 bases and J dropped 5; count of bases not matched to a gene: 4. The DNA for the CDR3 is TGTGCCACCAGTGATCCTAGCGGGAGGGCCGACAATGAGCAGTTCTTC. This encodes CATSDPSGRADNEQFF.

The chain carries TRBV4-2 and TRBJ1-1; TRBD1 might be the D (6 bases). The CDR3 contains 15 residues. Germline-derived CDR1 and CDR2 are LGHNA and YNFKEQ. The V end was cut by 1 base, the J end by 4 bases, with 13 bases between. Here the CDR3 reads CASSQVPGVVTEAFF. The CDR3 nucleotides read TGTGCCAGCAGCCAAGTTCCAGGGGTGGTCACTGAAGCTTTCTTT.

The chain couples TRBV24-1 to TRBJ2-7; TRBD1 aligns across 10 bases. Per germline, CDR1 KGHDR and CDR2 SFDVKD. The ends lost 10 bases at V and 9 bases at J; junction bases unmatched: 17. This CDR3 comprises 15 residues. The CDR3 DNA reads TGTGCCACGGAGGCGGGACAGGGGATGCGGAATGCGCAGTACTTC. Translating it yields CATEAGQGMRNAQYF.